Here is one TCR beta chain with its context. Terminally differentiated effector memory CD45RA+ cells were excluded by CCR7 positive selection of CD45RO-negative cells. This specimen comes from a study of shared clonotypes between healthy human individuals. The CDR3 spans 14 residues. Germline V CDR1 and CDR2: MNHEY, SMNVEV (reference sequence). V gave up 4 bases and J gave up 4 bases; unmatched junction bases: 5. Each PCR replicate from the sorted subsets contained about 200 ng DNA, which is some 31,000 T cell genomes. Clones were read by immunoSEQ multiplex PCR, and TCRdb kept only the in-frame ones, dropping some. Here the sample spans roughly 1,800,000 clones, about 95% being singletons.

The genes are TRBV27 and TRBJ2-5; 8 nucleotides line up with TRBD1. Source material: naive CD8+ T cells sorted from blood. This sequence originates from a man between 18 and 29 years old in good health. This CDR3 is CASSSRGPPETQYF. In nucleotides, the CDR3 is TGTGCCAGCAGTTCCAGGGGGCCCCCAGAGACCCAGTACTTC.